A selection of T cell receptor beta chains follows, all from one sample in a study of T cells in Graves' hyperthyroidism and ophthalmopathy. TCRdb called the multiplex PCR reads again in MiXCR, with one record for every CDR3 protein. The table has approximately 480,000 distinct CDR3 sequences, less than 25% seen once; the top ten hold 26%. The material sequenced was blood. Source of these receptors: a man aged 18 to 30 with Graves' hyperthyroidism. Each CDR3 is given with its conserved first and last residue. The D gene is left open where the match is weak. Expanded clones get a size class; other rows say once, few or many, or leave the size out.

CASRPTTGVYQPQHF,TGTGCCAGCAGACCTACCACAGGGGTCTATCAGCCCCAGCATTTT,TRBD1,TRBV28,-,TRBJ1-5
CASSAGEAGYEQYF,TGTGCCAGTAGCGCCGGGGAGGCTGGCTACGAGCAGTACTTC,-,TRBV19,many,TRBJ2-7
CASSLGSSLAKNIQYF,TGTGCCAGCAGCTTAGGTTCTTCCTTAGCCAAAAACATTCAGTACTTC,-,TRBV7-2,many,TRBJ2-4
CSAGGRKSYQPQHF,TGCAGTGCTGGGGGACGGAAAAGCTATCAGCCTCAGCATTTT,-,TRBV20-1,-,TRBJ1-5
CASSGEGGQETQYF,TGTGCCAGCAGTGGTGAGGGAGGCCAAGAGACCCAGTACTTC,-,TRBV2,-,TRBJ2-5
CASSVGQGDSYEQYF,TGTGCCAGCAGCGTCGGACAGGGAGACTCCTACGAGCAGTACTTC,TRBD1,TRBV9,many,TRBJ2-7
CASTGTRENTEAFF,TGTGCCAGCACCGGGACAAGAGAGAACACTGAAGCTTTCTTT,-,TRBV6-5,many,TRBJ1-1
CASSPSGLGETQYF,TGTGCCAGCAGTCCGTCCGGACTAGGAGAGACCCAGTACTTC,TRBD2,TRBV12-3/TRBV12-4,many,TRBJ2-5
CASSQGQFSNQPQHF,TGTGCCAGCAGTCAGGGACAGTTTAGCAATCAGCCCCAGCATTTT,TRBD1,TRBV6-1,many,TRBJ1-5
CASSFPGGSEQYF,TGTGCCAGCAGTTTCCCGGGGGGGAGCGAGCAGTACTTC,TRBD2,TRBV28,many,TRBJ2-7
CASSLGPQVLNTEAFF,TGTGCCAGCAGCTTAGGCCCTCAGGTACTGAACACTGAAGCTTTCTTT,-,TRBV13,many,TRBJ1-1
CASSLRGNQPQHF,TGTGCCAGCAGTTTGAGGGGCAATCAGCCCCAGCATTTT,-,TRBV12-3/TRBV12-4,many,TRBJ1-5
CASRLRTWDSNQPQHF,TGTGCCAGCAGACTACGGACATGGGACAGCAATCAGCCCCAGCATTTT,-,TRBV6-1,-,TRBJ1-5
CASSGRGNTGELFF,TGTGCCAGTAGTGGGAGGGGGAACACCGGGGAGCTGTTTTTT,TRBD2,TRBV19,-,TRBJ2-2
CSVEDQTGDRGYTF,TGCAGCGTTGAAGATCAGACAGGGGATCGTGGCTACACCTTC,TRBD1,TRBV29-1,many,TRBJ1-2
CASSLYNSGANVLTF,TGTGCCAGCAGCTTATATAACTCTGGGGCCAACGTCCTGACTTTC,-,TRBV11-1,many,TRBJ2-6
CASMGPGPGELFF,TGTGCCAGTATGGGGCCGGGCCCCGGGGAGCTGTTTTTT,-,TRBV19,many,TRBJ2-2
CASSPRDRGGNTIYF,TGTGCCAGCAGCCCCCGAGACAGGGGTGGAAACACCATATATTTT,TRBD1,TRBV3-1,few,TRBJ1-3
CASSGRTRTYEQYF,TGTGCCAGCAGCGGCCGCACTAGGACCTACGAGCAGTACTTC,-,TRBV11-2,many,TRBJ2-7
CASRTHSPPGELFF,TGTGCCAGCCGGACGCACAGCCCGCCCGGGGAGCTGTTTTTT,-,TRBV6-5,few,TRBJ2-2
CASSPGLAGPYF,TGTGCCAGCAGTCCGGGACTAGCGGGACCGTACTTC,TRBD2,TRBV12-3/TRBV12-4,-,TRBJ2-5
CASSFGTGGLGTEAFF,TGCGCCAGCAGCTTCGGGACAGGGGGCTTGGGCACTGAAGCTTTCTTT,TRBD1,TRBV5-1,few,TRBJ1-1
CASSFGSGGPQETQDF,TGCGCCAGCAGCTTTGGGAGCGGGGGGCCCCAAGAGACCCAGGACTTC,TRBD2,TRBV5-1,-,TRBJ2-5
CASSFPQGAKTGELFF,TGTGCCAGCAGTTTCCCACAGGGGGCTAAAACCGGGGAGCTGTTTTTT,TRBD1,TRBV28,-,TRBJ2-2
CATSKDRGRSGYTF,TGTGCCACCAGTAAAGACAGGGGGCGGAGTGGCTACACCTTC,TRBD1,TRBV24-1,many,TRBJ1-2
CSWVWRTEAFF,TGCAGTTGGGTTTGGAGGACTGAAGCTTTCTTT,-,TRBV20-1,-,TRBJ1-1
CASRDKSSYEQYF,TGTGCCAGCAGGGACAAAAGCTCCTACGAGCAGTACTTC,-,TRBV28,many,TRBJ2-7
CASSYSMTVGTYEQYF,TGTGCCAGCAGTTACTCGATGACAGTAGGAACCTACGAGCAGTACTTC,-,TRBV6-5,once,TRBJ2-7